This T cell receptor beta chain was recovered during a study of post-analysis software for immune sequencing data. Study results and caveats: Multiple sclerosis was associated with a significant reduction in normalized Chao1 diversity relative to controls. In patients, TRBV5-6, TRBV5-1 and TRBV20-1 belonged to five TRBV segments found more frequently than in controls.

Unique molecular identifiers were carried by the TCR beta cDNA libraries. TCRdb reprocessed the PCR reads with MiXCR, giving one entry per CDR3 protein. Altogether over 300,000 distinct CDR3 sequences are present, about a third being singletons, with the ten largest covering around 15%. V shed 0 bases, J shed 4 bases, and the junction held 4 bases outside the gene matches. The CDR3 is 15 amino acids. CDR1 is KGHSH, CDR2 LQKENI, per germline. With respect to this clonotype: Its target is unknown.

Input material: blood. This sequence was found in a girl aged 10 to 17 with multiple sclerosis. The chain recombines TRBV18 with TRBJ2-3; 7 bases are shared with TRBD2. CDR3 DNA: TGTGCCAGCTCACCACCGGGGGGGATCGCAGATACGCAGTATTTT. The encoded protein is CASSPPGGIADTQYF.